This T cell receptor beta chain was found in a study of cytomegalovirus exposure and HLA in healthy donors. The PCR ran on 60 Vbeta and 13 Jbeta primers. As processed by the authors: As a later analysis found, there were tens of millions of unique TCR beta chains, of which around 9.9 million were shared. This table comes from immunoSEQ multiplex PCR, and its TCRdb copy is limited to in-frame clones, with some not included. For V, J and clone size, that table is used; D and trimming come from the DNA. The profile shows 150,000 to 200,000 clones, about 77% of them singletons. Germline V gene data show CDR1 as MDHEN and CDR2 as SYDVKM. The trim removed 10 bases at V and 2 bases at J, leaving 8 bases unmatched. This CDR3 region has 13 residues.

The chain is built from TRBV28 and TRBJ2-7; 7 bases line up with TRBD1. The sequence was collected from a woman in her thirties in good health and CMV-seropositive. Sequencing input: PBMCs. The CDR3 sequence is CAITRQGTYEQYF. The CDR3 region has the DNA TGTGCCATAACACGACAGGGAACCTACGAGCAGTACTTC.